This TCR beta chain derives from a study of shared clonotypes between healthy human individuals. The overall study: Contributing individuals were a couple of females and three males aged 18 to 49.

General study points: Clonotypes shared by all four sorted-subset donors had higher generation probabilities than non-shared clonotypes.

The germline gives CDR1 SGHTA, CDR2 FQGNSA. This CDR3 has 12 residues. V lost 6 bases to trimming and J lost 8 bases, with 11 bases between them. Naive CD8 isolation took CD45RO-negative cells positively selected for CCR7 and excluded terminally differentiated effector memory CD45RA+ cells. The repertoire was sequenced with immunoSEQ multiplex PCR; TCRdb's copy has only in-frame clones and lacks some. The sample yields about 680,000 clones, around 92% seen once. Regarding this clone: No antigen is known for it.

The V gene is TRBV7-2, the J gene TRBJ2-1; D not resolved. The source of this sequence is a man in his thirties or forties in good health. The sequencing input was naive CD8+ T cells sorted from blood. Here the CDR3 reads CASRPRGYEQFF. CDR3 sequence (DNA): TGTGCCAGCAGGCCCAGAGGCTATGAGCAGTTCTTC.